This section outlines one T cell receptor beta chain sequence together with its context. Antigen: not known. The data were taken from a study of blood T cells in healthy people across ages. About the research overall: Template switching captured about one barcoded beta molecule per two T cells.

A second roughly 6 to 11 cycle PCR used barcoded and J-beta primers. MiXCR was run by TCRdb on the 5' RACE reads, yielding one entry per CDR3 protein. Among about 1,600,000 distinct CDR3 sequences listed, approximately 40% were seen once. Healthy individuals of Caucasian origin from Russia, aged about 6 to 95, served as donors. Per germline, CDR1 SGHVS and CDR2 FQNEAQ. The CDR3 covers 14 residues. Trimming removed 10 bases from V and 8 bases from J, with 20 bases in between. Study-level findings and limits: Total diversity from one million sequenced T cells was likely underestimated. Fewer expanded clones and more diversity marked long-lived versus aged donors.

The TCR was taken from a woman aged 18-29 years in good health. Sequenced sample: blood. The rearrangement links TRBV7-8 to TRBJ2-2; unclear D gene. In DNA form, the CDR3 reads TGTGCCACCGTCTATCAAAGTGTCACTGGGGAGCTGTTTTTT. It translates to CATVYQSVTGELFF.